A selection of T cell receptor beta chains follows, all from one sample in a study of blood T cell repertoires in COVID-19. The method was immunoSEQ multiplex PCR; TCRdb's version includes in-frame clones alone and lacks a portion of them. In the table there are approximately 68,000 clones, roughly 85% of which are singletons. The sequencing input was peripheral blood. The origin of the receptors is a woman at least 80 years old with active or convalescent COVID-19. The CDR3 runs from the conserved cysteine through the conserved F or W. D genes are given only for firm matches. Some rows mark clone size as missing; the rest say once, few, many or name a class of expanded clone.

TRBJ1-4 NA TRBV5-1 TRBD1 TGCGCCAGCCGGAGGACAGGGAATGAAAAACTGTTTTTT CASRRTGNEKLFF
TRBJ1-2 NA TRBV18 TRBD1 TGTGCCAGCTCAGGCGTGGGACAGGGGGCCGGGGCTGGCTATGGCTACACCTTC CASSGVGQGAGAGYGYTF
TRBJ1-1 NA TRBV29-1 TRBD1 TGCAGCGTTGTAGTTCAGGGGGACACTGAAGCTTTCTTT CSVVVQGDTEAFF
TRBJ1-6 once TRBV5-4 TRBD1 TGTGCCAGCAGCCGCCTGACAGGGGAGAATTCACCCCTCCACTTT CASSRLTGENSPLHF
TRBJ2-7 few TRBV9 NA TGTGCCAGCAGCGAGGGGCTGGGGGCGTACTACGAGCAGTACTTC CASSEGLGAYYEQYF
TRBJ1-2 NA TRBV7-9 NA TGTGCCAGCAGCTTAGCAGTACAGGATTATGGCTACACCTTC CASSLAVQDYGYTF
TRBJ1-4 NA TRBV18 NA TGTGCCAGCTCTCGACAGAGCCGGAATGAAAAACTGTTTTTT CASSRQSRNEKLFF
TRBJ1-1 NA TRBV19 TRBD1 TGTGCCAGTAGTATAGCCCCCGGACAGGGAGAAGCTTTCTTT CASSIAPGQGEAFF
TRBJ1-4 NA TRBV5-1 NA TGCGCCAGCAGCTTGGGCGGACTAGGGGAAAAACTGTTTTTT CASSLGGLGEKLFF
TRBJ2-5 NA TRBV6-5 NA TGTGCCAGCCTCTACCGAGGGGGGGAAGAGACCCAGTACTTC CASLYRGGEETQYF
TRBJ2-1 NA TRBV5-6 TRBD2 TGTGCCAGCAGCTTAAGACTAGCAAGCAATGAGCAGTTCTTC CASSLRLASNEQFF
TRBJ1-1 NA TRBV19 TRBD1 TGTGCCAGTAATTCTTTCGGACAGGGAGAAGCTTTCTTT CASNSFGQGEAFF
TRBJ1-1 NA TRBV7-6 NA TGTGCCAGCAGCTTAGCGTCAGGGGTACGAGCTTTCTTT CASSLASGVRAFF
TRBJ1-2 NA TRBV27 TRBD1 TGTGCCAGCAATCGGACAGGCGGCTACACCTTC CASNRTGGYTF
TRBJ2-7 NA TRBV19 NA TGTGCCAGTAGTCCACAGGCTGCCACCTACGAGCAGTACTTC CASSPQAATYEQYF